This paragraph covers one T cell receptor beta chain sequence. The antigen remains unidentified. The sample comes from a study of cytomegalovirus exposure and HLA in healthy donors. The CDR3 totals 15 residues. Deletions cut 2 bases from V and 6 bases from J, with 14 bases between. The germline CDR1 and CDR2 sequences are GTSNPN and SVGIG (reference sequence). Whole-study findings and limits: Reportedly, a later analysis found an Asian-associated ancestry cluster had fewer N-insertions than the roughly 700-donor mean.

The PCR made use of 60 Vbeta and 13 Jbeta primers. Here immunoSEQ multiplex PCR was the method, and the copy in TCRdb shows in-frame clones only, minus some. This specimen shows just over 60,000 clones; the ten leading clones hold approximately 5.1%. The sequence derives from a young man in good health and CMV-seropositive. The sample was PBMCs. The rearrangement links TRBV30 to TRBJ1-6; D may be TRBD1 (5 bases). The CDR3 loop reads CAWSLWQGGNSPLHF. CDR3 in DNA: TGTGCCTGGAGTTTGTGGCAGGGTGGTAATTCACCCCTCCACTTT. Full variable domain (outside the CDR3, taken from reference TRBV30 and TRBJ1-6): SQTIHQWPATLVQPVGSPLSLECTVEGTSNPNLYWYRQAAGRGLQLLFYSVGIGQISSEVPQNLSASRPQDRQFILSSKKLLLSDSGFYLCAWSLWQGGNSPLHFGNGTRLTVT.